The next 11 T cell receptor beta chains were all read from a single sample in a study of OX40 agonist ivuxolimab in advanced cancers. TCRdb's copy holds only in-frame clones and misses some; the assay was immunoSEQ multiplex PCR. The data contain 30,000 to 45,000 clones, 80% to 90% of them seen just once; the ten biggest clones take up less than 40%. The input for sequencing was CD4+ or CD8+ T cells sorted from blood, taken in a trial of the OX40 agonist ivuxolimab. Receptor source: an adult with an advanced solid tumor such as melanoma, head and neck, liver or kidney cancer.

This clone was counted a few times. V and J are TRBV4-1 and TRBJ2-7; possible D gene TRBD2, 5 bases. Germline values: CDR1 MGHRA, CDR2 YSYEKL. V lost 2 bases, J lost 0 bases, and 11 bases lay in between. This CDR3 has 15 amino acids. CDR3 sequence reads: CASSQRRGSSYEQYF. The CDR3 DNA reads as TGCGCCAGCAGCCAACGCCGAGGGAGCTCCTACGAGCAGTACTTC.

This CDR3 reads CSGGLALNTGELFF. CDR3 bases: TGCAGCGGGGGACTAGCCCTTAACACCGGGGAGCTGTTTTTT. V gene TRBV29-1 combines with J gene TRBJ2-2; 9 nucleotides align to TRBD2. V gave up 7 bases and J gave up 2 bases; unmatched junction bases: 5. The CDR3 totals 14 residues. In germline, CDR1 is SQVTM, CDR2 ANQGSEA.

CDR3 amino acids: CASSPTGILGYTF. CDR3 DNA: TGTGCCAGCAGCCCTACAGGGATCCTAGGCTACACCTTC. The chain combines TRBV5-4 with TRBJ1-2; TRBD1 is a possible D gene (6 bases). Germline lookup yields CDR1 SGHNT and CDR2 YYREEE (reference sequence). V dropped 4 bases and J dropped 8 bases, with 15 bases sitting between them. The CDR3 contains 13 residues.

This sequence joins TRBV9 and TRBJ2-1; perhaps TRBD1 as D (6 bases). This CDR3 contains 14 residues. In germline, CDR1 is SGDLS, CDR2 YYNGEE. V was pared by 3 bases and J by 7 bases, with 14 bases between. DNA for the CDR3: TGTGCCAGCAGCGGGTCACAGGGCCTAAATGAGCAGTTCTTC. Its translation is CASSGSQGLNEQFF.

The chain is built from TRBV6-5 and TRBJ1-3; D not certain. CDR1 and CDR2 (germline): MNHEY, SVGAGI. Trimming stripped 2 bases from V and 0 bases from J, with 8 bases between. This CDR3 comprises 15 residues. This chain's CDR3 is CASSYEGLSGNTIYF. The CDR3 nucleotides read TGTGCCAGCAGTTACGAAGGGCTCTCTGGAAACACCATATATTTT.

The rearrangement uses TRBV29-1 and TRBJ1-2; 11 bases match TRBD1. CDR3 size: 12 residues. V shed 6 bases, J shed 4 bases, and the junction held 1 base outside the gene matches. CDR1 is SQVTM, CDR2 ANQGSEA, per germline. As DNA, the CDR3 is TGCAGCGTCGGACAGGGGGCCTATGGCTACACCTTC. It codes for CSVGQGAYGYTF.

This chain joins TRBV28 and TRBJ1-5; 7 nucleotides line up with TRBD1. V dropped 5 bases and J dropped 5; count of bases not matched to a gene: 9. Germline CDR1 is MDHEN and CDR2 is SYDVKM. This CDR3 has 15 amino acids. The CDR3 sequence is CASSPVTGADQPQHF. In DNA form, the CDR3 reads TGTGCCAGCAGTCCCGTTACAGGGGCCGATCAGCCCCAGCATTTT.

This chain joins TRBV19 and TRBJ1-2, with 9 bases matching TRBD1. This CDR3 comprises 15 residues. Germline assignment: CDR1 LNHDA and CDR2 SQIVND (reference sequence). The J segment lost 4 bases and the V segment lost 7 bases, leaving 10 bases of the junction unmatched. CDR3 region: CASNTGTGNGYGYTF. The DNA of the CDR3 is TGTGCCAGTAACACCGGGACAGGGAATGGCTATGGCTACACCTTC.

Remarks on this clone: Other nucleotide sequences in the sample specify the same CDR3. The chain carries TRBV6-1 and TRBJ1-2; TRBD1 aligns across 10 bases. The CDR3 runs to 15 residues. The V and J ends lost 2 bases and 2 bases, in that order; junction bases with no gene match: 2. Germline CDR1 MNHNS, CDR2 SASEGT. This CDR3 reads CASSEPGQGNYGYTF. In nucleotides, the CDR3 is TGTGCCAGCAGTGAACCGGGACAGGGGAACTATGGCTACACCTTC.

V usage is TRBV5-1 and J usage is TRBJ2-3; TRBD2 aligns across 11 bases. V trimming: 7 bases; J trimming: 3 bases; junction bases outside the gene matches: 10. The CDR3 extends over 16 amino acids. Germline loops: CDR1 SGHRS, CDR2 YFSETQ. The CDR3 DNA reads TGCGCCAGCGGTGTTAGCGGGAGGGGTGGAACAGATACGCAGTATTTT. It specifies CASGVSGRGGTDTQYF.

This clone was seen more than once but under ten times. The genes are TRBV10-1 and TRBJ2-7, with TRBD1 as a possible D gene (5 bases). The length of the CDR3 is 14 residues. Trimming shortened V by 3 bases and J by 5 bases, and 14 bases separated the two germline ends. The germline V gene has CDR1 WNHNN and CDR2 SYGVQD (reference sequence). For the CDR3, the DNA is TGCGCCAGCAGTGACAGGGAAGGTTTCAACGAGCAGTACTTC. This gives the protein CASSDREGFNEQYF.